This T cell receptor beta chain was identified during a study of neurological immune-mediated disorders. Blood bank volunteers in Maryland, USA, served as healthy controls. Via MiXCR, TCRdb re-called the 5' RACE reads, giving one row per CDR3 protein. Of roughly 80,000 distinct CDR3 sequences listed, 15% to 20% are singletons. This clonotype was detected ten times or more. J was trimmed by 7 bases and V by 5 bases; bases with no gene match: 19. The CDR3 is made up of 16 amino acids. CDR1 DFQATT and CDR2 SNEGSKA come from the germline V gene (reference sequence). The chain recombines TRBV20-1 with TRBJ1-1; 7 positions agree with TRBD1. The source material was PBMCs. This sequence originates from a woman aged 40 to 55 in good health. The CDR3 sequence is CSAGTGARSIWGEAFF. For the CDR3, the DNA is TGCAGTGCTGGTACAGGGGCGAGATCCATTTGGGGTGAAGCTTTCTTT.